This record looks at one T cell receptor beta chain sequence and its context. Its antigen remains unidentified. Mismatch with germline at one junction end may stem from a read error. The CDR3 regions of human TCRbeta chains were analyzed by immunosequencing. The study's own analysis went as follows. Repertoire TCRs were checked for matches against a reference library of SARS-CoV-2-specific TCRs that had been generated using the MIRA antigen-specificity platform. Breadth was defined as the fraction of unique TCRs that were SARS-CoV-2-associated. Depth was defined as the fraction of total T cells that were SARS-CoV-2-associated. Each spike-specific TCR was assigned to its reactive spike region and to a CD4 or CD8 class using the MIRA data. Log10-transformed breadth and depth values were compared by one-way ANOVA with Sidak's multiple comparisons tests. This immuneACCESS table, as held by TCRdb, lists in-frame sequences with V and J called but not all clones. Of the missing ones, under half trace to an unresolved V gene in checked studies; the others have no known cause. Clone size and the V and J calls come from that table; the DNA yielded D and trimming. This sample gives more than 100,000 clones in total; approximately 85% of them show up just once. Approximately 5.9% of the sample rests with the top ten.

The germline V gene encodes CDR1 MNHEY and CDR2 SMNVEV (reference sequence). The CDR3 goes from the cysteine to the phenylalanine over 13 residues. The read is trimmed to its CDR3 DNA, 39 bases read in frame from base 1. The data belong to a study of T cell responses to AZD1222 COVID-19 vaccine (dated by TCRdb to the early 2020s). Broadly, across the study: AZD1222 recipients whose second dose came at about 4 weeks and those whose second dose came at about 12 weeks were combined into one group, since spike-specific TCR depth and breadth did not differ between the two schedules. TCR sequencing covered roughly 230 trial participants: nearly 210 given two doses of AZD1222 and some 25 given two doses of MenACWY control vaccine. Enrollment into the trials was organized by age into subgroups of 18-55, 56-69 and 70-plus years, and those subgroups contained about 150, 27 and 61 TCR-sequenced participants, respectively. The full study reports these points: No day 14 peak-response samples were available, so repertoires were characterized only after the peak T cell response. Nearly half of unique spike-specific TCRs reportedly recognized epitopes outside regions mutated in the B.1.351 and B.1.1.7 variants. Conclusions about previously exposed vaccinees are limited because only a handful of AZD1222 recipients were SARS-CoV-2 seropositive at baseline. Participants were mostly white British and included more females than males, and it was suggested by the authors that clonal diversity may have been underestimated. The 56-69-year group was small, and its depth increase did not reach significance, likely because of low power. The vaccine-associated CD4 TCRs covered the entire spike protein, and the dominant responses fell in regions 160-218 and 743-854. A significant rise in spike-specific TCR breadth and depth was observed after two AZD1222 doses relative to day 0 and relative to MenACWY recipients.

The intended sense of this specimen's time point label: baseline before first vaccination. The vaccinee samples were drawn from two UK trials, COV001 and COV002, one of which was a single-blind randomized controlled phase 2/3 trial testing AZD1222 (ChAdOx1 nCoV-19) in healthy adults. For TCRbeta chain sequencing, PBMC samples were collected from trial participants at day 0 and at day 28 after the second dose. The specimen comprised peripheral blood, sampled on day 0 of AZD1222 vaccination. This sequence originates from an adult in good health. This chain joins TRBV27 to TRBJ1-2, with the D gene uncertain. Read as DNA, the sequence is TGTGCCAGCAGTCTATCGAACAGCTATGGCTACACCTTC. Protein translation: CASSLSNSYGYTF.